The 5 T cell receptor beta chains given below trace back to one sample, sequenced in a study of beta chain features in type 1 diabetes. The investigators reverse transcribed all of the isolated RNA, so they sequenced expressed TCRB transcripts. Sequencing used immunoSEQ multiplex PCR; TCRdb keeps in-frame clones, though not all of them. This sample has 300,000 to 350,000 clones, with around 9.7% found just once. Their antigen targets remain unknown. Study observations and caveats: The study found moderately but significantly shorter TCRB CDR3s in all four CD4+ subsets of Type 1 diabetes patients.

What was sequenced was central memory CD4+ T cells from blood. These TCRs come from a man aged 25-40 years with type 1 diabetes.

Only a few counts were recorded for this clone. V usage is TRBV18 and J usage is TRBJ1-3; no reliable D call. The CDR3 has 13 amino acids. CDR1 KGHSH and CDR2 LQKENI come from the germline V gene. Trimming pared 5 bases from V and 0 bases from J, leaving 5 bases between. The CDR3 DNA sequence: TGTGCCAGCTCATGGAACTCTGGAAACACCATATATTTT. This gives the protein CASSWNSGNTIYF.

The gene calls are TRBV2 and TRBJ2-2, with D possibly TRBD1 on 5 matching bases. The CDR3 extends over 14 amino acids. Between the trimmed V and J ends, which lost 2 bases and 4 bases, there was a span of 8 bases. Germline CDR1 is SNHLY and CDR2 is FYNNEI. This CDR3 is CASSERGATGELFF. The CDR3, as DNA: TGTGCCAGCAGTGAAAGGGGTGCCACCGGGGAGCTGTTTTTT.

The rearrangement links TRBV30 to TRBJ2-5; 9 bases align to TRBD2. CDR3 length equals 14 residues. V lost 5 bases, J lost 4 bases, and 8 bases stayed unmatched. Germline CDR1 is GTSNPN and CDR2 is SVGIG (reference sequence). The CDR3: CAWAGSAGGETQYF. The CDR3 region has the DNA TGTGCCTGGGCAGGCTCAGCGGGGGGAGAGACCCAGTACTTC. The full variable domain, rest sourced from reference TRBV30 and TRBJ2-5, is SQTIHQWPATLVQPVGSPLSLECTVEGTSNPNLYWYRQAAGRGLQLLFYSVGIGQISSEVPQNLSASRPQDRQFILSSKKLLLSDSGFYLCAWAGSAGGETQYFGPGTRLLVL.

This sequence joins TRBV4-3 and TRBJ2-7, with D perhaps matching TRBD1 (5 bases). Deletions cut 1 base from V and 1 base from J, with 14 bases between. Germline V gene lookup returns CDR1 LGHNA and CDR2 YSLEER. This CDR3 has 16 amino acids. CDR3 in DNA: TGCGCCAGCAGCCAAGGGACACCGAGGACGTCCTACGAGCAGTACTTC. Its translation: CASSQGTPRTSYEQYF.

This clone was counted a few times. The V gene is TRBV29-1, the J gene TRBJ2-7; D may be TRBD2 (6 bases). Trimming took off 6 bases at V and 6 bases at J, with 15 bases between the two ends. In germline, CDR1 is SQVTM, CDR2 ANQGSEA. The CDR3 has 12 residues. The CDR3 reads CSVTRGPFEQYF. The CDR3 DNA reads TGCAGCGTGACTAGGGGCCCCTTCGAGCAGTACTTC.